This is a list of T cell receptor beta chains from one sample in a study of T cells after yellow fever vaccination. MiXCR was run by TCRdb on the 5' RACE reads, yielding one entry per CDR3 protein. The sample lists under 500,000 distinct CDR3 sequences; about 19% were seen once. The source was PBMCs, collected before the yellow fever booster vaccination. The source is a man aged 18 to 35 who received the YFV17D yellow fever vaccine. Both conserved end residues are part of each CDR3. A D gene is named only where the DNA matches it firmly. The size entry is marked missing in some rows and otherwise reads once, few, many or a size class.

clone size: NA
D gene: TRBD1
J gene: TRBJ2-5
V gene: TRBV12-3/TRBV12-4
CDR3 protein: CASRPAGGGETQYF
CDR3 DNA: TGTGCCAGCAGGCCAGCAGGGGGCGGAGAGACCCAGTACTTC

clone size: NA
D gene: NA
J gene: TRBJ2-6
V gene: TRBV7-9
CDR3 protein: CASSFRTGANVLTF
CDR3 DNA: TGTGCCAGCAGCTTTAGGACAGGGGCCAACGTCCTGACTTTC

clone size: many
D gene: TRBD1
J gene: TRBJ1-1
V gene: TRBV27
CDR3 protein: CASSLNTGGRVAFF
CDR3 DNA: TGTGCCAGCAGTTTAAACACAGGGGGCAGGGTAGCTTTCTTT

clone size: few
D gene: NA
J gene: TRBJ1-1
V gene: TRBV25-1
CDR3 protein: CASSEYTGTEAFF
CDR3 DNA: TGTGCCAGCAGTGAATATACGGGAACTGAAGCTTTCTTT

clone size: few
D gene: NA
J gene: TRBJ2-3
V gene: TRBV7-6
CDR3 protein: CASSPAGPDTQYF
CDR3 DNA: TGTGCCAGCAGTCCCGCGGGCCCAGATACGCAGTATTTT

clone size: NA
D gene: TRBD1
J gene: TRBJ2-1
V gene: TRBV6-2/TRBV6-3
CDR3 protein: CASSQTKDRAGEQFF
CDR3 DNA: TGTGCCAGCAGCCAGACAAAGGACAGGGCTGGTGAGCAGTTCTTC

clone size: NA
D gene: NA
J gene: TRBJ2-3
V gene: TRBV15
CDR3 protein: CATSRDPRTDTQYF
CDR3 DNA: TGTGCCACCAGCAGAGATCCCCGCACAGATACGCAGTATTTT

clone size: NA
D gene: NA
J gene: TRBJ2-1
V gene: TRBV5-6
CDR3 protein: CASSLKGVYNEQFF
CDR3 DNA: TGTGCCAGCAGCTTAAAAGGGGTCTACAATGAGCAGTTCTTC

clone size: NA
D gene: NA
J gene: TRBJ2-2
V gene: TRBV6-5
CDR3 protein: CASSPRQPRTATGELFF
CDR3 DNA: TGTGCCAGCAGCCCACGACAGCCTCGCACCGCCACCGGGGAGCTGTTTTTT

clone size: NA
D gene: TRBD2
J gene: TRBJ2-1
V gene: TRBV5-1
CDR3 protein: CASSPGLAAYNEQFF
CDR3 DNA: TGCGCCAGCAGCCCGGGACTAGCGGCCTACAATGAGCAGTTCTTC

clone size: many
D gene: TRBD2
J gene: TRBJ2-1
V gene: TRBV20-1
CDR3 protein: CSASRPGGLAGSHSYNEQFF
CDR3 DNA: TGCAGTGCTAGTCGACCAGGGGGACTAGCGGGGTCCCACTCCTACAATGAGCAGTTCTTC

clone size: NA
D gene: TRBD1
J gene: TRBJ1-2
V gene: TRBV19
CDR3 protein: CASTHRDSHYGYTF
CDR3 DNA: TGTGCCAGTACCCACCGGGACAGCCACTATGGCTACACCTTC

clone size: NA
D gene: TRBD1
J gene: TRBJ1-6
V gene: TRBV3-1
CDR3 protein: CASSHVQGVPLHF
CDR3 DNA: TGTGCCAGCAGCCACGTACAGGGGGTTCCCCTCCACTTT

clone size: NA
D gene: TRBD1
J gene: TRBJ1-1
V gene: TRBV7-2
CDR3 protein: CASSRGDSGNTEAFF
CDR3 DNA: TGTGCCAGCAGTAGGGGGGACAGCGGTAACACTGAAGCTTTCTTT

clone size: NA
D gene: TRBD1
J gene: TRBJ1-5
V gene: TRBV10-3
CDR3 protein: CAISPGTVQPQHF
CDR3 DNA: TGTGCCATCAGCCCCGGGACAGTTCAGCCCCAGCATTTT

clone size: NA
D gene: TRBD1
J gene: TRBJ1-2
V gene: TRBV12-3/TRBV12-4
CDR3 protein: CASSLTGIDGYTF
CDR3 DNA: TGTGCCAGCAGCTTGACAGGGATTGATGGCTACACCTTC

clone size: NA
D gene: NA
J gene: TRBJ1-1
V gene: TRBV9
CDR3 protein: CASSVAQNTEAFF
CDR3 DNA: TGTGCCAGCAGCGTAGCCCAGAACACTGAAGCTTTCTTT

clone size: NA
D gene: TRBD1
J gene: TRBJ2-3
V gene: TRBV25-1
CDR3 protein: CASSDRQGATDTQYF
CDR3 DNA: TGTGCCAGCAGTGATAGACAGGGGGCCACAGATACGCAGTATTTT

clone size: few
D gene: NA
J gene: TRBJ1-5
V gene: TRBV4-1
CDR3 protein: CASSLRPAGAPQHF
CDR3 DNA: TGCGCCAGCAGCCTTCGGCCGGCCGGGGCGCCCCAGCATTTT

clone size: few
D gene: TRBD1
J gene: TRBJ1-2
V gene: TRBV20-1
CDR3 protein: CSARGDRGEDTF
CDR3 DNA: TGCAGTGCTAGAGGTGACAGGGGAGAAGACACCTTC

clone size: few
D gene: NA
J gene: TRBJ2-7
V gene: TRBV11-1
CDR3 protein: CASSFSTPDKAYF
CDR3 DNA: TGTGCCAGCAGCTTCTCCACTCCTGACAAGGCGTACTTC

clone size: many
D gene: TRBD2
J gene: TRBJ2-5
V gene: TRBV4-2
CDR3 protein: CASSQTSGGAETQYF
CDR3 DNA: TGTGCCAGCAGCCAGACTAGCGGGGGGGCAGAGACCCAGTACTTC

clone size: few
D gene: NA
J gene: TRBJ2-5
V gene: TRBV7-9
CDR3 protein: CASSLNTGETQYF
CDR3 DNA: TGTGCCAGCAGCCTGAATACAGGAGAGACCCAGTACTTC

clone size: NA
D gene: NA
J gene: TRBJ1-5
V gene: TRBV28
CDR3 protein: CASTPGSGNQPQHF
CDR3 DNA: TGTGCCAGCACCCCAGGGTCCGGCAATCAGCCCCAGCATTTT

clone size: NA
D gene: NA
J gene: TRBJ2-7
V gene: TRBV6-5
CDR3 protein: CASSYGSRVDEQYF
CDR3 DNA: TGTGCCAGCAGTTACGGGTCCAGGGTCGACGAGCAGTACTTC

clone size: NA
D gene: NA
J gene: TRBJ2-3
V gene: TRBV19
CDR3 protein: CASSIGRSTDTQYF
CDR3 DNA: TGTGCCAGTAGTATTGGCCGAAGCACAGATACGCAGTATTTT

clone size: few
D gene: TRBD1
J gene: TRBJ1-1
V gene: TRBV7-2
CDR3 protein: CASSHSSTGEAFF
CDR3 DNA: TGTGCCAGCAGCCACAGCTCGACAGGGGAAGCTTTCTTT